A single sample is the source of the 16 T cell receptor beta chains below, sequenced in a study of CD8 T cells in ankylosing spondylitis. The study, taken as a whole, reports: Within ankylosing spondylitis blood, a TCR beta motif made up of seven to nine highly homologous variants appeared to be characteristic.

For these TCRs, the target antigens are not known. TCRdb redid the calling of the 5' RACE reads with MiXCR, one entry per CDR3 protein. In the table there are around 770,000 distinct CDR3 sequences, 15% to 20% of which are singletons. Material: blood, either unsorted or a sorted T cell fraction (not recorded which). The receptors were sampled from a male donor with ankylosing spondylitis.

A few counts support this clonotype. The chain combines TRBV27 with TRBJ1-1; D is uncertain. Trimming cost V 8 bases and J 1 base, with 8 bases left between them. Germline V CDR1 and CDR2: MNHEY, SMNVEV (reference sequence). CDR3 length: 12 amino acids. CDR3 amino acids: CASRVGNTEAFF. For the CDR3, the DNA is TGTGCCAGCCGAGTGGGGAACACTGAAGCTTTCTTT.

This clonotype was found a few times. This chain joins TRBV20-1 and TRBJ2-5; 12 positions match TRBD2. With V trimmed by 3 bases and J by 5 bases, 7 bases remained unmatched. In germline, CDR1 is DFQATT, CDR2 SNEGSKA (reference sequence). This CDR3 is built from 15 residues. CDR3: CSASPSGRVVETQYF. The DNA for the CDR3 is TGCAGTGCTAGTCCTAGCGGGAGGGTGGTGGAGACCCAGTACTTC.

The chain recombines TRBV6-1 with TRBJ2-7; 9 bases fit TRBD1. The J segment lost 3 bases and the V segment lost 7 bases, leaving 13 bases of the junction unmatched. The CDR3 contains 16 residues. Germline V gene sequence: CDR1 MNHNS, CDR2 SASEGT. The chain's CDR3 is CASTGEMGQGGYEQYF. The CDR3 coding sequence is TGTGCCAGCACCGGAGAGATGGGACAGGGAGGCTACGAGCAGTACTTC.

The chain links TRBV3-1 to TRBJ1-1; D possibly corresponds to TRBD1 (5 bases). Trimming took off 4 bases at V and 0 bases at J, with 18 bases between the two ends. The CDR3 is 17 amino acids. The germline V gene has CDR1 LGHDT and CDR2 YNNKEL (reference sequence). This CDR3 reads CASSRDGGGLLNTEAFF. CDR3 sequence (DNA): TGTGCCAGCAGCCGTGACGGTGGGGGTCTGTTGAACACTGAAGCTTTCTTT.

The chain has TRBV7-9 and TRBJ2-7; 8 bases are a match to TRBD2. Unmatched junction bases numbered 12, after V lost 4 bases and J lost 4 bases. The CDR3 length is 16 residues. Looked up from germline, CDR1 is SEHNR and CDR2 is FQNEAQ (reference sequence). The CDR3 region has the DNA TGTGCCAGCAGCTACACTCTGGGGACTAGGGGTTACGAGCAGTACTTC. Protein: CASSYTLGTRGYEQYF. Together with reference TRBV7-9 and TRBJ2-7, the CDR3 gives the full variable domain: DTGVSQNPRHKITKRGQNVTFRCDPISEHNRLYWYRQTLGQGPEFLTYFQNEAQLEKSRLLSDRFSAERPKGSFSTLEIQRTEQGDSAMYLCASSYTLGTRGYEQYFGPGTRLTVT.

Only a few counts were recorded for this clonotype. The V and J genes are TRBV20-1 and TRBJ2-2, with a tentative D call TRBD2 (7 bases). The CDR3 length is 15 residues. Germline values: CDR1 DFQATT, CDR2 SNEGSKA (reference sequence). V was clipped by 7 bases and J by 2 bases, with 17 bases between them. The DNA for the CDR3 is TGCAGTGTTCCCGGCCGGGGGGCTAACACCGGGGAGCTGTTTTTT. This codes for CSVPGRGANTGELFF.

The chain has TRBV5-5 and TRBJ2-1, with 8 bases that match TRBD2. Germline-derived CDR1 and CDR2 are SGHKS and YYEKEE (reference sequence). CDR3 size: 14 residues. V trimming: 5 bases; J trimming: 4 bases; junction bases outside the gene matches: 5. As DNA, the CDR3 is TGTGCCAGCAGTGCCGGGGGGGAATACAATGAGCAGTTCTTC. Translating it yields CASSAGGEYNEQFF.

This clonotype was seen a handful of times. CDR3 amino acids: CASSEAGHNGELFF. The CDR3 region has the DNA TGTGCCAGCAGTGAAGCGGGGCATAACGGGGAGCTGTTTTTT. The chain is built from TRBV2 and TRBJ2-2; tentatively, D is TRBD1 (5 bases). This CDR3 has 14 amino acids. V lost 0 bases and J lost 7, with 9 bases in between. Germline V gene lookup returns CDR1 SNHLY and CDR2 FYNNEI.

The rearrangement joins TRBV5-1 to TRBJ2-2; 11 positions match TRBD1. The trim removed 3 bases at V and 5 bases at J, leaving 6 bases unmatched. This CDR3 has 16 residues. Germline values: CDR1 SGHRS, CDR2 YFSETQ. CDR3 region: CASSWTGGAGTGELFF. CDR3 nucleotides: TGCGCCAGCAGCTGGACAGGGGGCGCGGGTACCGGGGAGCTGTTTTTT.

This clonotype appeared a few times. The V and J genes are TRBV5-6 and TRBJ1-2; 7 bases match TRBD1. Looked up from germline, CDR1 is SGHDT and CDR2 is YYEEEE. The CDR3 loop spans 15 amino acids. V trimming: 4 bases; J trimming: 3 bases; junction bases outside the gene matches: 9. The CDR3 DNA sequence: TGTGCCAGCAGCAACCTCGACAGGGTGTACTATGGCTACACCTTC. Translated, it gives CASSNLDRVYYGYTF.

This chain links TRBV18 with TRBJ2-7; D might be TRBD1 (5 bases). V was pared by 4 bases and J by 3 bases, with 16 bases between. CDR1 is KGHSH and CDR2 is LQKENI in the germline V gene. The CDR3 runs 15 residues. The CDR3 sequence: CASSLSTARGYEQYF. In DNA form, the CDR3 reads TGTGCCAGCTCACTGTCGACAGCGAGAGGCTACGAGCAGTACTTC.

V usage is TRBV7-8 and J usage is TRBJ2-7, with 9 bases aligning to TRBD1. Trimming took 5 bases from V and 4 from J; bases not matched to a gene: 9. CDR1 is SGHVS and CDR2 is FQNEAQ in the germline V gene. The CDR3 totals 15 residues. CDR3 nucleotides: TGTGCCAGCAGCCAAACAGGGGGCGCTTCATACGAGCAGTACTTC. This gives the protein CASSQTGGASYEQYF.

The chain is built from TRBV27 and TRBJ1-5; D is uncertain. The germline gives CDR1 MNHEY, CDR2 SMNVEV (reference sequence). This CDR3 has 15 amino acids. V lost 1 base, J lost 3 bases, and 10 bases lay in between. CDR3 sequence: CASSLWGGDNQPQHF. In DNA form, the CDR3 reads TGTGCCAGCAGTTTATGGGGTGGGGACAATCAGCCCCAGCATTTT.

The rearrangement uses TRBV7-9 and TRBJ1-4; 8 bases are shared with TRBD1. The V gene's germline CDR1 is SEHNR and CDR2 FQNEAQ (reference sequence). This CDR3 is 17 amino acids long. V gave up 5 bases and J gave up 2 bases; unmatched junction bases: 10. The CDR3 DNA follows: TGTGCCAGCAGCCACCCCAGGACAGGGATTACTAATGAAAAACTGTTTTTT. This gives the protein CASSHPRTGITNEKLFF.

This clonotype was counted many times. This rearrangement joins TRBV5-1 to TRBJ2-1, with 8 bases fitting TRBD2. After removal of 0 bases from V and 1 base from J, the junction contained 15 bases not matched to a gene. The germline V gene has CDR1 SGHRS and CDR2 YFSETQ. The CDR3 runs 20 residues. The CDR3 is CASSLVGRTTGGPSYNEQFF. Here the CDR3 DNA reads TGCGCCAGCAGCTTGGTTGGTCGTACGACGGGAGGGCCGTCCTACAATGAGCAGTTCTTC. Full variable domain (rest looked up from reference TRBV5-1 and TRBJ2-1): KAGVTQTPRYLIKTRGQQVTLSCSPISGHRSVSWYQQTPGQGLQFLFEYFSETQRNKGNFPGRFSGRQFSNSRSEMNVSTLELGDSALYLCASSLVGRTTGGPSYNEQFFGPGTRLTVL.

The CDR3 sequence is CAISISGQSSYEQYF. For the CDR3, the DNA is TGTGCCATCAGCATTAGCGGACAAAGCTCCTACGAGCAGTACTTC. This sequence joins TRBV10-3 and TRBJ2-7; D may be TRBD2 (6 bases). Looked up from germline, CDR1 is ENHRY and CDR2 is SYGVKD. The CDR3 has 15 amino acids. Trimming removed 6 bases from V and 0 bases from J, with 15 bases in between.